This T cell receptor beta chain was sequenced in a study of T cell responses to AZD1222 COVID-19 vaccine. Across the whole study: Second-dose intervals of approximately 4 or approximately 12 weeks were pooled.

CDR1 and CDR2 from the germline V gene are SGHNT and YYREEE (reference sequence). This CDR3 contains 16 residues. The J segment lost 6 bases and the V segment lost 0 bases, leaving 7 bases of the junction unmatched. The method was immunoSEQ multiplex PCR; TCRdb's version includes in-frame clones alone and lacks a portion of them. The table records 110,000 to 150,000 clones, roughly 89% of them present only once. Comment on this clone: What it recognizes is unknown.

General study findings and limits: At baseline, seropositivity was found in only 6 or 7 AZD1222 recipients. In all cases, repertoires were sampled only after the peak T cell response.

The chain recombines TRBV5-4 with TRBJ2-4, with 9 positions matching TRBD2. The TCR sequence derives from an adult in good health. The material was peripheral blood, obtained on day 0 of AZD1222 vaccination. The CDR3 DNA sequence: TGTGCCAGCAGCTTGGGGGTTAGCGGGAGCTCAAACATTCAGTACTTC. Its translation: CASSLGVSGSSNIQYF.